The rows below give T cell receptor beta chains drawn from one sample of a study of blood T cell repertoires in COVID-19. The method was immunoSEQ multiplex PCR; TCRdb's version includes in-frame clones alone and lacks a portion of them. The top ten hold roughly 8% of the sample, which has 500,000 to 600,000 clones, approximately 91% seen once. Sequenced: peripheral blood. These TCRs come from a woman between 45 and 65 years old with COVID-19, enrolled during active disease. The CDR3 runs from the conserved cysteine through the conserved F or W. The order of the fields is clone size, V gene, J gene, D gene, CDR3 protein, CDR3 DNA. D genes are given only for firm matches. Part of the rows lack a size; the others show once, few, many or a class for expanded clones.

clone_size: .; v_call: TRBV20-1; j_call: TRBJ2-3; d_call: .; cdr3_aa: CSAPGTQTQYF; cdr3_nt: TGCAGTGCCCCCGGGACTCAAACGCAGTATTTT
clone_size: once; v_call: TRBV5-4; j_call: TRBJ1-2; d_call: .; cdr3_aa: CASSLGVNYGYTF; cdr3_nt: TGTGCCAGCAGCTTAGGGGTCAACTATGGCTACACCTTC
clone_size: .; v_call: TRBV7-9; j_call: TRBJ1-6; d_call: TRBD1; cdr3_aa: CASSRGQTNSPLHF; cdr3_nt: TGTGCCAGCAGCCGGGGACAGACTAATTCACCCCTCCACTTT
clone_size: .; v_call: TRBV13; j_call: TRBJ2-7; d_call: TRBD1; cdr3_aa: CASRRGRGLSYEQYF; cdr3_nt: TGTGCCAGCAGGCGAGGCAGGGGGCTCTCCTACGAGCAGTACTTC
clone_size: .; v_call: TRBV19; j_call: TRBJ1-6; d_call: .; cdr3_aa: CASSPGGSSYNSPLHF; cdr3_nt: TGTGCCAGTAGTCCAGGAGGGAGCTCCTATAATTCACCCCTCCACTTT
clone_size: .; v_call: TRBV7-9; j_call: TRBJ1-1; d_call: .; cdr3_aa: CASSIQTEAFF; cdr3_nt: TGTGCCAGCAGCATTCAGACTGAAGCTTTCTTT
clone_size: few; v_call: TRBV4-2; j_call: TRBJ1-2; d_call: TRBD1; cdr3_aa: CASSQDGTVRGYTF; cdr3_nt: TGTGCCAGCAGCCAAGATGGGACAGTGAGGGGCTACACCTTC
clone_size: .; v_call: TRBV1; j_call: TRBJ1-3; d_call: .; cdr3_aa: CTSSDPGGSGNTIYF; cdr3_nt: TGCACCAGCAGCGACCCAGGGGGCTCTGGAAACACCATATATTTT
clone_size: few; v_call: TRBV10-3; j_call: TRBJ1-3; d_call: .; cdr3_aa: CAISGAEDSGNTIYF; cdr3_nt: TGTGCCATCAGTGGCGCGGAAGACTCTGGAAACACCATATATTTT
clone_size: .; v_call: TRBV5-1; j_call: TRBJ1-6; d_call: TRBD1; cdr3_aa: CASSLGQGGNSPLHF; cdr3_nt: TGCGCCAGCAGCTTGGGACAGGGAGGTAATTCACCCCTCCACTTT
clone_size: .; v_call: TRBV18; j_call: TRBJ1-1; d_call: .; cdr3_aa: CASSPLEVNTEAFF; cdr3_nt: TGTGCCAGCTCACCGCTGGAGGTGAACACTGAAGCTTTCTTT
clone_size: .; v_call: TRBV6-5; j_call: TRBJ2-7; d_call: TRBD1; cdr3_aa: CASSSGQGFNEQYF; cdr3_nt: TGTGCCAGCAGTTCCGGACAGGGATTTAACGAGCAGTACTTC
clone_size: .; v_call: TRBV7-2; j_call: TRBJ1-2; d_call: .; cdr3_aa: CASSLTGGAPDYTF; cdr3_nt: TGTGCCAGCAGCTTAACTGGGGGCGCCCCAGACTACACCTTC
clone_size: .; v_call: TRBV18; j_call: TRBJ1-1; d_call: TRBD1; cdr3_aa: CASSPRTGRVNTEAFF; cdr3_nt: TGTGCCAGCTCACCACGGACAGGGAGGGTGAACACTGAAGCTTTCTTT
clone_size: .; v_call: TRBV5-4; j_call: TRBJ1-1; d_call: .; cdr3_aa: CASSRGVNTEAFF; cdr3_nt: TGTGCCAGCAGCCGCGGGGTGAACACTGAAGCTTTCTTT
clone_size: .; v_call: TRBV5-1; j_call: TRBJ2-3; d_call: .; cdr3_aa: CASSPIRGDLDTQYF; cdr3_nt: TGCGCCAGCAGCCCCATTAGAGGGGACTTGGATACGCAGTATTTT
clone_size: .; v_call: TRBV5-1; j_call: TRBJ1-1; d_call: .; cdr3_aa: CASSRGLGNTEAFF; cdr3_nt: TGCGCCAGCAGCAGGGGACTCGGGAACACTGAAGCTTTCTTT
clone_size: .; v_call: TRBV28; j_call: TRBJ1-2; d_call: TRBD1; cdr3_aa: CASSRDRRANYGYTF; cdr3_nt: TGTGCCAGCAGCCGGGACAGGCGAGCTAACTATGGCTACACCTTC
clone_size: .; v_call: TRBV5-1; j_call: TRBJ1-4; d_call: .; cdr3_aa: CASSLASTFNEKLFF; cdr3_nt: TGCGCCAGCAGCCTGGCTAGCACTTTTAATGAAAAACTGTTTTTT
clone_size: .; v_call: TRBV2; j_call: TRBJ2-2; d_call: TRBD1; cdr3_aa: CASSDGGQGTNTGELFF; cdr3_nt: TGTGCCAGCAGCGACGGAGGACAGGGGACGAACACCGGGGAGCTGTTTTTT
clone_size: .; v_call: TRBV3-1/TRBV3-2; j_call: TRBJ1-5; d_call: .; cdr3_aa: CASSLSGLSQPQHF; cdr3_nt: TGTGCCAGCAGCCTGTCGGGATTGAGTCAGCCCCAGCATTTT
clone_size: .; v_call: TRBV7-6; j_call: TRBJ2-3; d_call: .; cdr3_aa: CASSLGLALTDTQYF; cdr3_nt: TGTGCCAGCAGCTTAGGGCTAGCGCTCACAGATACGCAGTATTTT
clone_size: .; v_call: TRBV18; j_call: TRBJ1-2; d_call: TRBD1; cdr3_aa: CASSPGRDRINYGYTF; cdr3_nt: TGTGCCAGCTCACCCGGCCGGGACAGGATTAACTATGGCTACACCTTC
clone_size: once; v_call: TRBV28; j_call: TRBJ2-2; d_call: TRBD1; cdr3_aa: CASSDRGIGELFF; cdr3_nt: TGTGCCAGCAGCGACAGGGGGATCGGGGAGCTGTTTTTT
clone_size: .; v_call: TRBV5-4; j_call: TRBJ1-1; d_call: .; cdr3_aa: CASSFRGGNTEAFF; cdr3_nt: TGTGCCAGCAGCTTCCGGGGGGGGAACACTGAAGCTTTCTTT
clone_size: .; v_call: TRBV3-1/TRBV3-2; j_call: TRBJ1-2; d_call: .; cdr3_aa: CASSQASQGDNYGYTF; cdr3_nt: TGTGCCAGCAGCCAAGCGTCGCAGGGCGACAACTATGGCTACACCTTC
clone_size: few; v_call: TRBV24-1; j_call: TRBJ1-5; d_call: .; cdr3_aa: CATRPSGRDQPQHF; cdr3_nt: TGTGCCACCAGGCCCTCGGGAAGGGATCAGCCCCAGCATTTT
clone_size: .; v_call: TRBV29-1; j_call: TRBJ2-1; d_call: .; cdr3_aa: CSAMTARMYNEQFF; cdr3_nt: TGCAGCGCCATGACCGCCAGGATGTACAATGAGCAGTTCTTC
clone_size: .; v_call: TRBV19; j_call: TRBJ1-3; d_call: TRBD1; cdr3_aa: CASSFLQGARGNTIYF; cdr3_nt: TGTGCCAGTAGTTTCCTACAGGGGGCGAGAGGAAACACCATATATTTT
clone_size: .; v_call: TRBV27; j_call: TRBJ2-7; d_call: .; cdr3_aa: CASSLSIGVYEQYF; cdr3_nt: TGTGCCAGCAGTTTATCGATAGGAGTCTACGAGCAGTACTTC
clone_size: .; v_call: TRBV12-3/TRBV12-4; j_call: TRBJ1-1; d_call: .; cdr3_aa: CASTSHENTEAFF; cdr3_nt: TGTGCCAGCACCTCACACGAGAACACTGAAGCTTTCTTT
clone_size: .; v_call: TRBV3-1/TRBV3-2; j_call: TRBJ1-2; d_call: .; cdr3_aa: CASSPFDGPGGGYTF; cdr3_nt: TGTGCCAGCAGCCCCTTTGACGGACCCGGCGGGGGCTACACCTTC
clone_size: .; v_call: TRBV5-4; j_call: TRBJ2-5; d_call: .; cdr3_aa: CASSPSTGIGWETQYF; cdr3_nt: TGTGCCAGCAGCCCGTCGACCGGGATCGGGTGGGAGACCCAGTACTTC
clone_size: few; v_call: TRBV5-1; j_call: TRBJ1-1; d_call: .; cdr3_aa: CASSLDPRGVNTEAFF; cdr3_nt: TGCGCCAGCAGCCTGGACCCCAGGGGAGTGAACACTGAAGCTTTCTTT
clone_size: .; v_call: TRBV23-1; j_call: TRBJ2-3; d_call: .; cdr3_aa: CASSQPKRLPSVSPQYF; cdr3_nt: TGCGCCAGCAGTCAGCCCAAACGACTTCCCTCGGTTTCCCCGCAGTATTTT
clone_size: .; v_call: TRBV19; j_call: TRBJ1-2; d_call: .; cdr3_aa: CASRAGAASTLGYTF; cdr3_nt: TGTGCCAGTAGGGCAGGGGCTGCAAGTACTCTTGGCTACACCTTC
clone_size: .; v_call: TRBV27; j_call: TRBJ2-2; d_call: TRBD1; cdr3_aa: CASSWGTGFSRELFF; cdr3_nt: TGTGCCAGCAGTTGGGGGACAGGCTTTAGCAGGGAGCTGTTTTTT
clone_size: .; v_call: TRBV30; j_call: TRBJ2-2; d_call: .; cdr3_aa: CAWSVRVGIRNTGELFF; cdr3_nt: TGTGCCTGGAGTGTACGGGTCGGGATTCGGAACACCGGGGAGCTGTTTTTT
clone_size: .; v_call: TRBV5-1; j_call: TRBJ1-6; d_call: .; cdr3_aa: CASSLGGPYNSPLHF; cdr3_nt: TGCGCCAGCAGCTTGGGGGGCCCCTATAATTCACCCCTCCACTTT
clone_size: .; v_call: TRBV4-1; j_call: TRBJ1-1; d_call: .; cdr3_aa: CASSSRRGGNTEAFF; cdr3_nt: TGCGCCAGCAGCTCTCGTAGGGGAGGGAACACTGAAGCTTTCTTT
clone_size: .; v_call: TRBV25-1; j_call: TRBJ2-1; d_call: TRBD2; cdr3_aa: CASSGGRLADYNEQFF; cdr3_nt: TGTGCCAGCAGTGGGGGAAGACTAGCGGACTATAATGAGCAGTTCTTC
clone_size: .; v_call: TRBV24-1; j_call: TRBJ2-3; d_call: .; cdr3_aa: CATSDSRDSIFTDTQYF; cdr3_nt: TGTGCCACCAGTGACTCCCGGGACTCCATTTTCACAGATACGCAGTATTTT